Presented here are 2 T cell receptor beta chains from one specimen sequenced in a study of T cells in Graves' hyperthyroidism and ophthalmopathy. RNA transcripts yielded amplified TCR beta CDR3 regions. In the first-round RT-PCR of the TCR CDR3, the HTBI primer set was used. TCRdb ran MiXCR on the multiplex PCR reads and lists one entry per CDR3 protein. Among 300,000 to 450,000 distinct CDR3 sequences, approximately 12% were seen once, and the ten largest hold around 21%. The specimen sequenced was blood. Receptors originate from a man aged 25 to 40 with Graves' hyperthyroidism that later progressed to Graves' ophthalmopathy.

This clonotype was detected once. The gene calls are TRBV19 and TRBJ2-3, with 8 bases matching TRBD2. Trimming cost V 7 bases and J 5 bases; bases outside gene matches: 11. There are 15 residues in the CDR3. The germline V gene has CDR1 LNHDA and CDR2 SQIVND (reference sequence). CDR3 DNA sequence: TGTGCCAGTAATAACCTAGCGGGTGGCAGAGATACGCAGTATTTT. Protein: CASNNLAGGRDTQYF.

This clonotype appeared many times. This sequence joins TRBV12-5 and TRBJ2-7; weak D call: TRBD2 (5 bases). V lost 0 bases, J lost 9 bases, and 12 bases lay in between. The CDR3 is made up of 13 amino acids. Germline V gene data show CDR1 as LGHNT and CDR2 as FRNRAP. CDR3 DNA sequence: TGTGCTAGTGGTTTGGTTAGCGAAGGTGGGCAGTACTTC. This translates into CASGLVSEGGQYF.